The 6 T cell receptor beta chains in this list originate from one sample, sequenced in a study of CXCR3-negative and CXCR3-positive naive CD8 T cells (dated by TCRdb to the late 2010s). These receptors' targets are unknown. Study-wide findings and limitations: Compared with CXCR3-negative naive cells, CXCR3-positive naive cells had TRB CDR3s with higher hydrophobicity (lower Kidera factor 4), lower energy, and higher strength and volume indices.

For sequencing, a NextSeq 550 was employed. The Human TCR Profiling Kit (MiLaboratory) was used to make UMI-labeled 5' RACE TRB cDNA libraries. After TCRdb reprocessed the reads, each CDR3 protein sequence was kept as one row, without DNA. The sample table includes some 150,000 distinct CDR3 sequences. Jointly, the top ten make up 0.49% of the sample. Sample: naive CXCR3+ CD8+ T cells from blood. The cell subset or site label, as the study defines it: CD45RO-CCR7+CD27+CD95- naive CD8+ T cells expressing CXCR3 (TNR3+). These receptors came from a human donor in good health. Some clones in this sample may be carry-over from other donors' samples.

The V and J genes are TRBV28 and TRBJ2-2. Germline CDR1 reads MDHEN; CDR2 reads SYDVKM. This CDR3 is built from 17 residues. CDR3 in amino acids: CASSLYSVRGFTGELFF.

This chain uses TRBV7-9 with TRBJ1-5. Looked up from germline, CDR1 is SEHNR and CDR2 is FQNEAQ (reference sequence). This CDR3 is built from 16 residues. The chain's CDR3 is CASSLSGPRGNQPQHF.

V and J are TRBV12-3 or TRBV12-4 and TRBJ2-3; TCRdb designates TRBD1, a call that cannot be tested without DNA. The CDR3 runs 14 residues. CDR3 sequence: CASSSGLAADTQYF.

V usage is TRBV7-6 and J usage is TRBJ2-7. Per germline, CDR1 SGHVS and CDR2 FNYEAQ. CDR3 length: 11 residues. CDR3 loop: CASSLTTEQYF.

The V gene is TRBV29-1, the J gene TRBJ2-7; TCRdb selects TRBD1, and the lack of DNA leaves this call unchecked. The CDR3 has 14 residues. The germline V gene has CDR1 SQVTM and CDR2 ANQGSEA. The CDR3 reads CSVEDMGVSYEQYF.

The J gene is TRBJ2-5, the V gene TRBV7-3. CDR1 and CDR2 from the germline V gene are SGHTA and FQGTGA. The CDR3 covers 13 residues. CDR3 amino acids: CASSLAYQETQYF.